The sequence of this T cell receptor beta chain was determined in a study of T cell responses to AZD1222 COVID-19 vaccine (dated by TCRdb to about 2021). Turning to the overall study: TCR sequencing covered 233 trial participants: about 210 given two doses of AZD1222 and about 26 given two doses of MenACWY control vaccine. Trial participants were enrolled into age subgroups of 18-55, 56-69 and 70-plus years, which contained around 150, 28 and 57 TCR-sequenced participants, respectively. The investigation overall reported the following: In the small 56-69-year group, the increase in depth fell short of significance, most likely because of low power. Because no samples from the day 14 peak response were available, repertoires could be characterized only after the peak T cell response. Conclusions about previously exposed vaccinees were limited because only five to seven AZD1222 recipients were SARS-CoV-2 seropositive at baseline. Vaccine-associated CD4 TCRs spanned the whole spike protein, with dominant responses in regions 160-218 and 743-854. Nearly half of unique spike-specific TCRs reportedly recognized epitopes outside regions mutated in the B.1.351 and B.1.1.7 variants. Most participants were white British and females outnumbered males, and the authors suggested that clonal diversity may have been underestimated. A significant rise in spike-specific TCR breadth and depth was observed after two AZD1222 doses relative to day 0 and relative to MenACWY recipients.

Trimming removed 6 bases from V and 0 bases from J, leaving 11 bases between the germline ends. Via the germline V gene, CDR1 is MNHEY and CDR2 SVGAGI. From the cysteine through the phenylalanine, the CDR3 covers 14 amino acids. The sequence is cut down to CDR3 DNA, 42 bases in frame from base 1. With respect to this clone: Its binding antigen is unknown. No qualities accompany the bases; no much larger clone lies one base away.

Reading the label with the study, this specimen's time point is: about 28 days (+/-7) after the second vaccine dose. AZD1222 recipients with second doses at about 4 weeks or about 12 weeks were pooled, because spike-specific TCR depth and breadth did not differ between schedules. Samples from vaccinated people were obtained from the UK trials COV001 and COV002, which included a single-blind randomized controlled phase 2/3 trial of AZD1222 (ChAdOx1 nCoV-19) in healthy adults. For TCRbeta chain sequencing, PBMC samples were collected from trial participants at day 0 and at day 28 after the second dose. The CDR3 regions of human TCRbeta chains were analyzed by immunosequencing. In the paper's pipeline: Repertoire TCRs were checked for matches against a reference library of SARS-CoV-2-specific TCRs that had been generated using the MIRA antigen-specificity platform. Breadth meant the fraction of unique TCRs that were SARS-CoV-2-associated, whereas depth meant the fraction of total T cells that were SARS-CoV-2-associated. Using the MIRA data, every spike-specific TCR was mapped to the spike region that the TCR reacted to and assigned to either a CD4 or a CD8 class. Log10-transformed breadth and depth values were compared by one-way ANOVA with Sidak's multiple comparisons tests. TCRdb limited this immuneACCESS table to in-frame rearrangements with V and J called. A share of clones is missing; checked studies link under half to unresolved V genes, and the rest is unexplained. V, J and clone size were drawn from that table, and D and trimming were deduced from the DNA. This sample holds more than 85,000 clones; 75% to 90% were observed only once. Over 35% of the sample is taken by the ten largest.

Here the sequenced sample was peripheral blood, taken 28 days after the second AZD1222 dose. The sequence came from an adult who received the AZD1222 COVID-19 vaccine. The rearrangement joined TRBV6-5 to TRBJ1-1; TRBD1 is a weak D gene call, 6 bases matching. The CDR3 is CASRRGSMNTEAFF. The nucleotide sequence reads TGTGCCAGCAGGAGGGGGTCAATGAACACTGAAGCTTTCTTT.